A selection of T cell receptor beta chains follows, all from one sample in a study of blood T cell repertoires in COVID-19. Libraries were prepared by immunoSEQ multiplex PCR; TCRdb keeps only in-frame clonotypes and omits some of them. Of approximately 190,000 clones listed, about four fifths are singletons. The sample consisted of PBMCs or T cells enriched from blood (not recorded which). All receptors derive from a woman younger than 45 who had been exposed to COVID-19. CDR3s include the opening cysteine and the closing phenylalanine or tryptophan. The order of the fields is J gene, V gene, CDR3 protein.

J: TRBJ1-5
V: TRBV14
CDR3: CASSQTGGQPQHF

J: TRBJ1-2
V: TRBV2
CDR3: CASSEAGRGAGYTF

J: TRBJ1-1
V: TRBV6-5
CDR3: CASTRTGESAEAFF

J: TRBJ2-7
V: TRBV18
CDR3: CASSPKAGFGYEQYF

J: TRBJ2-3
V: TRBV7-2
CDR3: CASGKGYFGDTQYF

J: TRBJ1-2
V: TRBV5-4
CDR3: CASSHEENYGYTF

J: TRBJ1-4
V: TRBV9
CDR3: CASSGFGQNNEKLFF

J: TRBJ1-4
V: TRBV4-1
CDR3: CASSFIQGSQHEKLFF

J: TRBJ2-7
V: TRBV3-1/TRBV3-2
CDR3: CASSQGLLYEQYF

J: TRBJ1-2
V: TRBV2
CDR3: CATKGPGTGAIGGGYTF

J: TRBJ1-1
V: TRBV2
CDR3: CASSPQPDTEAFF

J: TRBJ2-2
V: TRBV5-1
CDR3: CASSSRRGNTGELFF

J: TRBJ2-3
V: TRBV6-4
CDR3: CASIRRDRGLRDTQYF

J: TRBJ1-2
V: TRBV19
CDR3: CASSTTGGAPGYTF

J: TRBJ1-1
V: TRBV19
CDR3: CASSLQGMNTEAFF

J: TRBJ2-5
V: TRBV29-1
CDR3: CSPLVGGGETQYF

J: TRBJ1-3
V: TRBV10-1
CDR3: CASSQGTAGNTIYF

J: TRBJ2-7
V: TRBV3-1/TRBV3-2
CDR3: CASSIRGTYEQYF

J: TRBJ2-7
V: TRBV9
CDR3: CASSVDGGGEQYF

J: TRBJ1-6
V: TRBV4-1
CDR3: CASSQGGTGGSPLHF

J: TRBJ1-1
V: TRBV13
CDR3: CASSLFRRGRNTEAFF

J: TRBJ2-3
V: TRBV6-1
CDR3: CASSETSGGADTQYF

J: TRBJ1-1
V: TRBV4-3
CDR3: CASSQGAGANTEAFF

J: TRBJ2-6
V: TRBV9
CDR3: CASSGAGTGYPSGANVLTF

J: TRBJ2-7
V: TRBV21-1
CDR3: CAEGTPPPDSYEQYF

J: TRBJ2-2
V: TRBV3-1/TRBV3-2
CDR3: CASSHHNTGELFF

J: TRBJ2-1
V: TRBV7-9
CDR3: CASSLLWSRDNEQFF

J: TRBJ2-4
V: TRBV5-6
CDR3: CASSLAGVYGEKENIQYF

J: TRBJ2-1
V: TRBV7-8
CDR3: CASSLARLASNEQFF